These T cell receptor beta chains were read from a single sample in a study of T cell responses to AZD1222 COVID-19 vaccine. The method was immunoSEQ multiplex PCR; TCRdb's version includes in-frame clones alone and lacks a portion of them. The sample lists roughly 170,000 clones; 75% to 95% were seen once. The source material was peripheral blood, sampled on day 0 of AZD1222 vaccination. The receptors were sampled from an adult in good health. Both conserved end residues are part of each CDR3. The D gene is left open where the match is weak.

J gene: TRBJ1-2
D gene: TRBD1
V gene: TRBV24-1
CDR3 protein: CAGPRQGDGYTF

J gene: TRBJ2-7
D gene: TRBD2
V gene: TRBV28
CDR3 protein: CASSSPGEGLLNEQYF

J gene: TRBJ1-6
D gene: .
V gene: TRBV6-2/TRBV6-3
CDR3 protein: CASSYSTFSTNSPLHF

J gene: TRBJ2-5
D gene: .
V gene: TRBV19
CDR3 protein: CASSRGTAETQYF

J gene: TRBJ2-5
D gene: .
V gene: TRBV5-6
CDR3 protein: CASSRKQETQYF

J gene: TRBJ1-2
D gene: .
V gene: TRBV3-1/TRBV3-2
CDR3 protein: CASSQEFDRGASSNYGYTF

J gene: TRBJ2-7
D gene: .
V gene: TRBV5-5
CDR3 protein: CASSLGQERLRSYEQYF

J gene: TRBJ1-1
D gene: TRBD1
V gene: TRBV4-3
CDR3 protein: CASSEEQGRNTEAFF

J gene: TRBJ1-5
D gene: .
V gene: TRBV5-1
CDR3 protein: CASSPDHGGQPQHF

J gene: TRBJ2-7
D gene: .
V gene: TRBV15
CDR3 protein: CATSRAGKAYEQYF

J gene: TRBJ2-2
D gene: .
V gene: TRBV7-8
CDR3 protein: CASSPVWGGLGTGELFF

J gene: TRBJ2-1
D gene: .
V gene: TRBV30
CDR3 protein: CAWSKGLNNEQFF

J gene: TRBJ2-1
D gene: .
V gene: TRBV13
CDR3 protein: CASSLTSGHNEQFF

J gene: TRBJ1-5
D gene: .
V gene: TRBV15
CDR3 protein: CATSHAGIVQPQHF

J gene: TRBJ1-2
D gene: .
V gene: TRBV6-5
CDR3 protein: CTSSYAFTGNYGYTF